This TCR beta chain was identified in a study of vaccination effects on CD4 cells after COVID-19. About this clone itself: Its antigen is as yet unknown.

Per the germline V gene, CDR1 is LGHDT and CDR2 is YNNKEL (reference sequence). The CDR3 consists of 15 residues. V lost 0 bases and J 5 bases, leaving 10 bases between the germline ends. Sequencing was preceded by expansion of antigen-specific CD4+ T cells with viral peptide pools in the ViraFEST assay. CD4+ T cell isolation took place after about 11 days of culture. This individual contracted SARS-CoV-2 between March and December 2020, as verified by PCR. Method: immunoSEQ multiplex PCR; TCRdb's copy keeps in-frame clones and lacks some. This sample has 45,000 to 70,000 clones, with around 76% found just once.

V and J are TRBV3-1 (or the pseudogene TRBV3-2) and TRBJ1-4; D possibly corresponds to TRBD1 (5 bases). Material: CD4+ T cells from PBMCs cultured with HIV peptides, obtained before COVID-19 vaccination. Described subset: HIV-1 Nef peptide pool negative control/reference culture. The source is a human donor who had a prior SARS-CoV-2 infection. The CDR3 DNA reads as TGTGCCAGCAGCCAAGAGGGGCTGGGAAATGAAAAACTGTTTTTT. Translated, it gives CASSQEGLGNEKLFF.